These 12 T cell receptor beta chains came from one sample sequenced in a study of post-analysis software for immune sequencing data. Notes on the study in general: A handful of TRBV segments appeared more often in patients than in controls, and TRBV5-6, TRBV5-1 and TRBV20-1 were among these.

Antigens for these TCRs are unknown. Unique molecular identifiers were built into the TCR beta cDNA libraries. In TCRdb, the PCR reads were re-called with MiXCR into one record per CDR3 protein. The table includes roughly 650,000 distinct CDR3 sequences, 55% to 60% detected once. Sequencing used blood. The receptors come from a girl aged 2 to 9 with multiple sclerosis.

The chain combines TRBV20-1 with TRBJ2-3; 9 bases are shared with TRBD1. The CDR3 contains 16 residues. V was clipped by 5 bases and J by 6 bases; unmatched bases: 15. CDR1 is DFQATT, CDR2 SNEGSKA, per germline (reference sequence). CDR3 in DNA: TGCAGTGCTGAAGGTTCGGGACAGGGAATGGTTGATACGCAGTATTTT. Amino acid sequence: CSAEGSGQGMVDTQYF.

The CDR3 nucleotides read TGCAGTGCTTCCCTGACTAGCGGGGGGGCACGGAACAATGAGCAGTTCTTC. It yields the protein CSASLTSGGARNNEQFF. V usage is TRBV20-1 and J usage is TRBJ2-1, with 14 bases matching TRBD2. This CDR3 is 17 amino acids long. Looked up from germline, CDR1 is DFQATT and CDR2 is SNEGSKA (reference sequence). With V trimmed by 5 bases and J by 5 bases, 11 bases remained unmatched.

CDR3 protein: CASSPMTGSEQYF. As DNA, the CDR3 is TGTGCCAGCTCACCCATGACAGGGAGCGAGCAGTACTTC. The chain has TRBV18 and TRBJ2-5; 7 nucleotides line up with TRBD1. The J call may be wrong; the DNA end is better matched by TRBJ2-7. The CDR3 totals 13 residues. CDR1 and CDR2 (germline): KGHSH, LQKENI.

This chain joins TRBV2 and TRBJ2-1; a possible D gene is TRBD1 (5 bases). V dropped 8 bases and J dropped 0 bases, with 8 bases sitting between them. In germline, CDR1 is SNHLY, CDR2 FYNNEI. The CDR3 loop spans 13 amino acids. The CDR3 nucleotides are TGTGCCAGCGGTAGGGGCTCCTACAATGAGCAGTTCTTC. Translation: CASGRGSYNEQFF.

The CDR3 here is CASSSASETQYF. The DNA for the CDR3 is TGTGCCAGCAGTTCCGCTAGTGAGACCCAGTACTTC. V is TRBV27 and J is TRBJ2-5, with D unresolved. The CDR3 covers 12 residues. V lost 4 bases and J lost 5, with 8 bases in between. Looked up from germline, CDR1 is MNHEY and CDR2 is SMNVEV (reference sequence).

This clonotype was counted once. This sequence joins TRBV29-1 and TRBJ2-3; 9 nucleotides match TRBD2. CDR3 length: 14 residues. Germline CDR1 SQVTM, CDR2 ANQGSEA. With V trimmed by 7 bases and J by 7 bases, 12 bases remained unmatched. The chain's CDR3 is CSGRASGNLYTQYF. The CDR3, as DNA: TGCAGCGGACGGGCTAGCGGGAATCTTTATACGCAGTATTTT.

There are a few counts of this clonotype. The chain carries TRBV7-4 and TRBJ2-7; maybe TRBD2 (5 bases). The germline V gene has CDR1 SGHVT and CDR2 SQSDAQ. The V gene lost 6 bases and the J gene lost 3 bases, with 15 bases spanning the gap. This CDR3 contains 14 residues. CDR3 sequence reads: CASSLARTLYEQYF. Written as DNA, the CDR3 is TGTGCCAGCAGTCTAGCCCGAACACTCTACGAGCAGTACTTC.

CDR3 protein: CASSQPGQASGYTF. As DNA, the CDR3 is TGCGCCAGCAGCCAACCTGGACAGGCGAGTGGCTACACCTTC. The V call is TRBV4-1, the J call TRBJ1-2; 7 bases are a match to TRBD1. CDR1 is MGHRA, CDR2 YSYEKL, per germline. V lost 2 bases, J lost 7 bases, and 7 bases stayed unmatched. This CDR3 comprises 14 residues.

This clonotype has just a few counts. This chain uses TRBV11-2 with TRBJ2-6, with D perhaps being TRBD1 or TRBD2 (5 bases each). CDR3 length: 18 amino acids. CDR1 and CDR2 from the germline V gene are SGHAT and FQNNGV. Trimming shortened V by 0 bases and J by 0 bases, and 12 bases separated the two germline ends. Here the CDR3 DNA reads TGTGCCAGCAGCTTAGAAGACAGAGGGAACTCTGGGGCCAACGTCCTGACTTTC. Protein sequence: CASSLEDRGNSGANVLTF.

The CDR3: CASSAGLAGGWNEQFF. The DNA for the CDR3 is TGTGCCAGCAGCGCCGGACTAGCGGGAGGGTGGAATGAGCAGTTCTTC. The J gene is TRBJ2-1, the V gene TRBV13, with 15 bases matching TRBD2. The CDR3 is 16 residues long. The V and J ends lost 5 bases and 7 bases, in that order; junction bases with no gene match: 6. The germline gives CDR1 PRHDT, CDR2 FYEKMQ (reference sequence).

V usage is TRBV10-2 and J usage is TRBJ2-5, with 12 bases lining up with TRBD1. J gave up 5 bases and V 5 bases, and 6 bases lay outside the gene matches. This CDR3 has 15 amino acids. The V gene's germline CDR1 is WSHSY and CDR2 SAAADI. The CDR3 DNA reads as TGCGCCAGCAGTCCGGGACAGGGGGCTGGCGAGACCCAGTACTTC. Translation: CASSPGQGAGETQYF.

The chain links TRBV5-1 to TRBJ2-7; TRBD2 agrees at 7 bases. V was clipped by 4 bases and J by 3 bases; unmatched bases: 10. The CDR3 length is 15 residues. Germline CDR1 reads SGHRS; CDR2 reads YFSETQ. CDR3 region: CASSPRRGGVYEQYF. For the CDR3, the DNA is TGCGCCAGCAGCCCCCGCCGCGGGGGAGTCTACGAGCAGTACTTC. Full variable domain (remainder filled in from reference TRBV5-1 and TRBJ2-7): KAGVTQTPRYLIKTRGQQVTLSCSPISGHRSVSWYQQTPGQGLQFLFEYFSETQRNKGNFPGRFSGRQFSNSRSEMNVSTLELGDSALYLCASSPRRGGVYEQYFGPGTRLTVT.